This T cell receptor beta chain emerged from a study of blood T cell repertoires in COVID-19. V was pared by 7 bases and J by 4 bases, with 14 bases between. The CDR3 is 13 amino acids. CDR1 is SGHRS and CDR2 is YFSETQ in the germline V gene. TCRdb's table, derived via immunoSEQ multiplex PCR, lists solely in-frame clones and lacks some. The table has 150,000 to 200,000 clones, approximately 90% seen once. Patients at the Seattle site were enrolled during active infection and followed longitudinally. The sample taken for sequencing was peripheral blood. The chain combines TRBV5-1 with TRBJ1-1, with D possibly TRBD1 on 6 matching bases. The receptor was derived from a woman aged 70-85 years with COVID-19, enrolled during active disease. The CDR3 loop reads CASSQGSSTEAFF. The CDR3 DNA is TGCGCCAGCTCACAGGGCTCCAGCACTGAAGCTTTCTTT. The entire variable domain, with the rest obtained from reference TRBV5-1 and TRBJ1-1, is as follows: KAGVTQTPRYLIKTRGQQVTLSCSPISGHRSVSWYQQTPGQGLQFLFEYFSETQRNKGNFPGRFSGRQFSNSRSEMNVSTLELGDSALYLCASSQGSSTEAFFGQGTRLTVV.